This TCR beta chain originates from a study of OX40 agonist ivuxolimab in advanced cancers. Background on the study: With ivuxolimab, an agonistic anti-OX40 (CD134) antibody, patients were treated. Every 2 weeks, ivuxolimab was infused into the patients intravenously at between 0.01 and 10 mg/kg. Overall study findings and caveats: Expanded clones were, on average, more numerous among CD8+ T cells than CD4+.

Using immunoSEQ multiplex PCR, the repertoire was profiled, and TCRdb retains in-frame clones only, with some absent. Of more than 35,000 clones in the sample, approximately 86% were seen once. The CDR3 loop spans 16 amino acids. The germline CDR1 and CDR2 sequences are SGDLS and YYNGEE. Trimming took off 0 bases at V and 0 bases at J, with 9 bases between the two ends. A note on this clone: Its antigen is undetermined.

The chain is built from TRBV9 and TRBJ2-2; possibly TRBD1 for D (5 bases). Specimen: CD4+ or CD8+ T cells sorted from blood, collected in a trial of the OX40 agonist ivuxolimab. The TCR was taken from an adult with an advanced solid tumor such as melanoma, head and neck, liver or kidney cancer. The CDR3 spells CASSVGGAPNTGELFF. The CDR3 bases are TGTGCCAGCAGCGTAGGTGGGGCCCCGAACACCGGGGAGCTGTTTTTT.